The 4 T cell receptor beta chains given below trace back to one sample, sequenced in a study of blood T cell repertoires in COVID-19. Produced via immunoSEQ multiplex PCR; TCRdb's table is partial and in-frame only. The data contain tens of thousands of clones, roughly 84% of them singletons. Sequencing was performed on peripheral blood. These receptors all come from a man older than 75 in a cohort sampled during active COVID-19.

This chain joins TRBV5-8 and TRBJ2-1; 12 positions match TRBD2. There are 14 residues in the CDR3. J gave up 4 bases and V 5 bases, and 1 base lay outside the gene matches. Germline loops: CDR1 SGHTS, CDR2 YDEGEE. The CDR3 spells CASRTSGGYNEQFF. The CDR3 DNA reads as TGTGCCAGCAGAACTAGCGGGGGGTACAATGAGCAGTTCTTC.

The chain employs TRBV25-1 and TRBJ2-7; D is undetermined. Trimming stripped 1 base from V and 12 bases from J, with 13 bases between. The CDR3 spans 12 residues. The germline V gene has CDR1 MGHDK and CDR2 SYGVNS. CDR3 amino acids: CASSEWALAPYF. The CDR3 bases are TGTGCCAGCAGTGAATGGGCACTGGCCCCGTACTTC.

V gene TRBV6-2 or TRBV6-3 combines with J gene TRBJ2-1; TRBD2 matches 11 bases. J was trimmed by 2 bases and V by 3 bases; bases with no gene match: 0. In germline, CDR1 is MNHEY, CDR2 SVGEGT. CDR3 length equals 15 residues. Here the CDR3 reads CASSYSGGAYNEQFF. The CDR3 DNA is TGTGCCAGCAGTTATAGCGGGGGGGCCTACAATGAGCAGTTCTTC.

The gene calls are TRBV19 and TRBJ2-5, with unresolved D. The germline V and J ends were trimmed by 1 base and 0 bases, with 9 bases remaining between them. This CDR3 comprises 15 residues. From germline, CDR1 is LNHDA and CDR2 SQIVND (reference sequence). The CDR3 sequence is CASSIGSLYQETQYF. In DNA form, the CDR3 reads TGTGCCAGTAGTATAGGGTCACTTTACCAAGAGACCCAGTACTTC.